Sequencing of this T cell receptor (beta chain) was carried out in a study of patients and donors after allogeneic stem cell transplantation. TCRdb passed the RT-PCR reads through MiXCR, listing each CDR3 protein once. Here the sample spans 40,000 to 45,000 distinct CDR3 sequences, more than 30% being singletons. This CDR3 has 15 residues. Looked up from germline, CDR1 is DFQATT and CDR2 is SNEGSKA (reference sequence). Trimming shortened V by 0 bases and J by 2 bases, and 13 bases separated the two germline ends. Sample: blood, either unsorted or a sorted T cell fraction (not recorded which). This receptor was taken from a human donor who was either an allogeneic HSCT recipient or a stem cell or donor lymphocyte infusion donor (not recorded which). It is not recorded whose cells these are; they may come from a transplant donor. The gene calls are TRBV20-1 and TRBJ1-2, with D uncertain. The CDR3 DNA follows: TGCAGTGCTAGAGATAGTGTCAGCCCCAACTATGGCTACACCTTC. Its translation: CSARDSVSPNYGYTF.